The present T cell receptor (beta chain) was sequenced within a study of shared clonotypes between healthy human individuals. At the level of the study: Donors had three CD4 naive, three CD4 memory, two CD8 naive and one CD8 memory plate apiece.

Method: immunoSEQ multiplex PCR; TCRdb's copy keeps in-frame clones and lacks some. The sample holds around 2.1 million clones; under 95% are singletons and the top ten take 1.5% to 2%. Naive CD8 populations comprised CD45RO-negative cells positively selected for CCR7, excluding terminally differentiated effector memory CD45RA+ cells. Germline trimming cut 3 bases from V and 6 bases from J; bases unmatched to any gene: 4. The length of the CDR3 is 14 residues. Germline lookup yields CDR1 SGHTS and CDR2 YDEGEE. The sample was naive CD8+ T cells from PBMCs. V and J are TRBV5-8 and TRBJ2-7, with 12 bases that match TRBD1. This sequence was found in a man between 18 and 29 years old in good health. Some clones in this sample may be carry-over from other donors' samples. The DNA of the CDR3 is TGTGCCAGCAGCTCCGGGACAGGGGGCTTCGAGCAGTACTTC. As protein: CASSSGTGGFEQYF.